This T cell receptor (beta chain) was captured by sequencing in a study of Ad26.COV2.S vaccination and SARS-CoV-2 variants. Study-level background: Ad26.COV2.S given intramuscularly, once or twice 56 days apart.

Regarding treatment: 15 to 20 received Ad26.COV2.S at low or high dose, single or two shots; about five received placebo; per-sample allocation not given. Day 63 after the first vaccine or placebo injection was the time point for sampling. Assay: immunoSEQ multiplex PCR; the TCRdb copy retains only in-frame clones and omits some. The table includes about 350,000 clones, about 87% detected once. The CDR3 covers 16 residues. Germline assignment: CDR1 MNHNS and CDR2 SASEGT. V lost 2 bases, J lost 0 bases, and 14 bases lay in between. The sample in question was peripheral blood, obtained in a trial of Ad26.COV2.S vaccine versus placebo. The chain carries TRBV6-1 and TRBJ2-7; the D gene is possibly TRBD1 (6 bases). This clonotype originated in a person between 18 and 59 years old who received the Ad26.COV2.S COVID-19 vaccine or a placebo. CDR3 DNA: TGTGCCAGCAGTGAACGAGGCAGGGGTACCTCCTACGAGCAGTACTTC. Its translation: CASSERGRGTSYEQYF.